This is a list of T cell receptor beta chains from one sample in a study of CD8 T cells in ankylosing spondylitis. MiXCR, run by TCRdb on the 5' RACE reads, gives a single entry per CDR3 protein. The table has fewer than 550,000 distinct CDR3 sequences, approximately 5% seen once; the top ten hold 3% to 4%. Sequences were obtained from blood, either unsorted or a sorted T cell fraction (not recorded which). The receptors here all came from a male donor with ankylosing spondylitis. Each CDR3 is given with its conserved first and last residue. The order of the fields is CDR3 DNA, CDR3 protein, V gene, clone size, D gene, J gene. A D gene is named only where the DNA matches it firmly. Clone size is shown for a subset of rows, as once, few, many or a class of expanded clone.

DNA: TGTGCCAGCAGTTACAGTCCCGGGGCAACCTACGAGCAGTACTTC
CDR3: CASSYSPGATYEQYF
V: TRBV6-2/TRBV6-3
size: .
D: .
J: TRBJ2-7

DNA: TGCAGTGCCAGTTCTCCTAACTATGGCTACACCTTC
CDR3: CSASSPNYGYTF
V: TRBV20-1
size: many
D: .
J: TRBJ1-2

DNA: TGCAGCGGTCGGAGGCGAGAGACCCAGTACTTC
CDR3: CSGRRRETQYF
V: TRBV29-1
size: few
D: .
J: TRBJ2-5

DNA: TGCGCCAGCAGCTCAGGGACAGGGAGAGAGACCCAGTACTTC
CDR3: CASSSGTGRETQYF
V: TRBV5-1
size: many
D: TRBD1
J: TRBJ2-5

DNA: TGCAGCGTAGACAGGGGCGAGAACACTGAAGCTTTCTTT
CDR3: CSVDRGENTEAFF
V: TRBV29-1
size: many
D: TRBD1
J: TRBJ1-1

DNA: TGCAGTGCTAGGGGTAGCGGGAGCTCCTACGAGCAGTACTTC
CDR3: CSARGSGSSYEQYF
V: TRBV20-1
size: many
D: TRBD2
J: TRBJ2-7

DNA: TGCAGTGCTGGCTCGGAGGGAAGGGTTATGCTCTACGAGCAGTACTTC
CDR3: CSAGSEGRVMLYEQYF
V: TRBV20-1
size: .
D: .
J: TRBJ2-7

DNA: TGTGCCAGCAGTCTCGGGTTCTACAATGAGCAGTTCTTC
CDR3: CASSLGFYNEQFF
V: TRBV12-3/TRBV12-4
size: many
D: .
J: TRBJ2-1

DNA: TGCAGTGCTAGAGATCGGGCGGGGGTATACGAGCAGTACTTC
CDR3: CSARDRAGVYEQYF
V: TRBV20-1
size: many
D: TRBD2
J: TRBJ2-7

DNA: TGTGCCAGCGGGGCTAGCACAGATACGCAGTATTTT
CDR3: CASGASTDTQYF
V: TRBV12-3/TRBV12-4
size: many
D: .
J: TRBJ2-3

DNA: TGTGCCAGCAGCTCGAGGGGGACAGGGATGGACGAGCAGTACTTC
CDR3: CASSSRGTGMDEQYF
V: TRBV5-6
size: many
D: TRBD1
J: TRBJ2-7

DNA: TGTGCCAGCAGCGTAGATGCCCGGGGTCGGGAAGCTTTCTTT
CDR3: CASSVDARGREAFF
V: TRBV9
size: many
D: .
J: TRBJ1-1

DNA: TGTGCCAGCAGCCCCCGGGACAGCACTGAAGCTTTCTTT
CDR3: CASSPRDSTEAFF
V: TRBV6-2/TRBV6-3
size: few
D: TRBD1
J: TRBJ1-1

DNA: TGCGCCAGCAGCCGTCTAGCGGGAAGGGCAGATACGCAGTATTTT
CDR3: CASSRLAGRADTQYF
V: TRBV5-1
size: many
D: TRBD2
J: TRBJ2-3

DNA: TGCAGTGCCCGGGGTCGGGACCCTAGCACAGATACGCAGTATTTT
CDR3: CSARGRDPSTDTQYF
V: TRBV20-1
size: many
D: .
J: TRBJ2-3

DNA: TGTGCCAGCAGTCCCGGGACAGGGAGTTACTACAATGAGCAGTTCTTC
CDR3: CASSPGTGSYYNEQFF
V: TRBV5-5
size: few
D: TRBD1
J: TRBJ2-1

DNA: TGTGCCTGGATAGTAAGGTTGGACACTGAAGCTTTCTTT
CDR3: CAWIVRLDTEAFF
V: TRBV30
size: few
D: .
J: TRBJ1-1

DNA: TGTGCCAGCAGCTTGGTGAGGGAGGGTTACTATGGCTACACCTTC
CDR3: CASSLVREGYYGYTF
V: TRBV5-5
size: many
D: .
J: TRBJ1-2

DNA: TGCAGCGTTGAGACACGGTATTCCTACGAGCAGTACTTC
CDR3: CSVETRYSYEQYF
V: TRBV29-1
size: many
D: .
J: TRBJ2-7

DNA: TGCAGTGCAATGACAGGGAATGCCTACAATGAGCAGTTCTTC
CDR3: CSAMTGNAYNEQFF
V: TRBV20-1
size: .
D: TRBD1
J: TRBJ2-1

DNA: TGTGCCAGCAGCTTACGACTAGCGGGGACAGACAATGAGCAGTTCTTC
CDR3: CASSLRLAGTDNEQFF
V: TRBV11-2
size: many
D: TRBD2
J: TRBJ2-1

DNA: TGTGCCAGCAGTTACATTTTTGGGCCGGGACGAACGGCCAGGAACGAGCAGTACTTC
CDR3: CASSYIFGPGRTARNEQYF
V: TRBV6-5
size: few
D: .
J: TRBJ2-7

DNA: TGCGCCAGCAGCTTGAGAGCGGACAACACAGATACGCAGTATTTT
CDR3: CASSLRADNTDTQYF
V: TRBV5-1
size: many
D: .
J: TRBJ2-3

DNA: TGTGCCAGCAGCTCCCCCGGGACGAACACTGAAGCTTTCTTT
CDR3: CASSSPGTNTEAFF
V: TRBV6-1
size: many
D: .
J: TRBJ1-1

DNA: TGCAGTGCCAACCCTTCCCGGACAGGGAGCTACGAGCAGTACTTC
CDR3: CSANPSRTGSYEQYF
V: TRBV20-1
size: many
D: TRBD1
J: TRBJ2-7

DNA: TGTGCCAGCAAGTGGGGGGGAGAAGCTTTCTTT
CDR3: CASKWGGEAFF
V: TRBV27
size: many
D: .
J: TRBJ1-1

DNA: TGTGCCAGCACCTACGGGGGCGAGCAGTACTTC
CDR3: CASTYGGEQYF
V: TRBV6-6
size: many
D: .
J: TRBJ2-7

DNA: TGTGCCAGCAGCTTCCGGGGGCGTAAGGGAAACACCATATATTTT
CDR3: CASSFRGRKGNTIYF
V: TRBV7-9
size: many
D: .
J: TRBJ1-3

DNA: TGCAGTGCTTCCGACAGAGTAACTCAAGAGACCCAGTACTTC
CDR3: CSASDRVTQETQYF
V: TRBV20-1
size: few
D: .
J: TRBJ2-5

DNA: TGTGCCAGCAGCTTAGTGACTAGCGCCGGGGAGCTGTTTTTT
CDR3: CASSLVTSAGELFF
V: TRBV7-9
size: many
D: TRBD2
J: TRBJ2-2

DNA: TGTGCCAGCAGCTTGCGGGACAGGGGAAACACTGAAGCTTTCTTT
CDR3: CASSLRDRGNTEAFF
V: TRBV5-8
size: many
D: TRBD1
J: TRBJ1-1

DNA: TGTGCCAGCGTTTCAAGTGGGGCCAACGTCCTGACTTTC
CDR3: CASVSSGANVLTF
V: TRBV7-9
size: many
D: .
J: TRBJ2-6

DNA: TGTGCCATCAGGGGGACTAGCGGGAGTACAGATACGCAGTATTTT
CDR3: CAIRGTSGSTDTQYF
V: TRBV10-3
size: few
D: TRBD2
J: TRBJ2-3

DNA: TGTGCCAGCAGCTTAATTGGCGGCAATGAGCAGTTCTTC
CDR3: CASSLIGGNEQFF
V: TRBV7-2
size: few
D: .
J: TRBJ2-1

DNA: TGTGCCAGCAGCCACGGGCGGGGTAGTTGGAATGAGCAGTTCTTC
CDR3: CASSHGRGSWNEQFF
V: TRBV11-1
size: many
D: .
J: TRBJ2-1

DNA: TGCGCCAGCAGCTTGGCACGGGACAGCCAGAACACCGGGGAGCTGTTTTTT
CDR3: CASSLARDSQNTGELFF
V: TRBV5-1
size: few
D: TRBD1
J: TRBJ2-2

DNA: TGCGCCAGCAGCTTGGCGTACAGGGGGGACGAGCAGTACTTC
CDR3: CASSLAYRGDEQYF
V: TRBV5-1
size: many
D: TRBD1
J: TRBJ2-7

DNA: TGTGCCATCAGTGAGTGGGGCAGAAGAAGCTCTGGAAACACCATATATTTT
CDR3: CAISEWGRRSSGNTIYF
V: TRBV10-3
size: .
D: .
J: TRBJ1-3

DNA: TGCGCCAGCAGCTTAGGGACAGGAGGGATAGCTGAAGCTTTCTTT
CDR3: CASSLGTGGIAEAFF
V: TRBV4-3
size: many
D: TRBD1
J: TRBJ1-1

DNA: TGTGCCAGCAGTGAATCCAGGGGCGGCGAGCAGTACTTC
CDR3: CASSESRGGEQYF
V: TRBV2
size: many
D: .
J: TRBJ2-7

DNA: TGTGCCAGCAGTTTGGCGGGAGGGCCTTCAAATACGCAGTATTTT
CDR3: CASSLAGGPSNTQYF
V: TRBV28
size: many
D: TRBD2
J: TRBJ2-3

DNA: TGCAGTGCTAGGGGTTGGGGCGCGGATGGAAACACCATATATTTT
CDR3: CSARGWGADGNTIYF
V: TRBV20-1
size: .
D: .
J: TRBJ1-3

DNA: TGTGCCAGCAGCCCAGGACTAGCGGGAGTTGATGAGCAGTTCTTC
CDR3: CASSPGLAGVDEQFF
V: TRBV6-2/TRBV6-3
size: few
D: TRBD2
J: TRBJ2-1

DNA: TGTGCTAGCAGCTTATCAGAGTACAATGAGCAGTTCTTC
CDR3: CASSLSEYNEQFF
V: TRBV7-7
size: many
D: .
J: TRBJ2-1

DNA: TGCGCCAGCAGCGATCGGGGGTATGGCTACACCTTC
CDR3: CASSDRGYGYTF
V: TRBV5-1
size: many
D: .
J: TRBJ1-2

DNA: TGTGCCACCAGCAGAGAGAAAGGTTTCTCTGGAAACACCATATATTTT
CDR3: CATSREKGFSGNTIYF
V: TRBV15
size: many
D: .
J: TRBJ1-3

DNA: TGTGCCAGTAGAACAGGGAGCCAAGAGACCCAGTACTTC
CDR3: CASRTGSQETQYF
V: TRBV18
size: many
D: .
J: TRBJ2-5

DNA: TGTGCCAGCAGCTTATTGGGACAGCCGAATTTCTTCCAAGAGACCCAGTACTTC
CDR3: CASSLLGQPNFFQETQYF
V: TRBV11-1
size: few
D: TRBD1
J: TRBJ2-5

DNA: TGTGCCATCAGGACAGAGTCAAGCACAGATACGCAGTATTTT
CDR3: CAIRTESSTDTQYF
V: TRBV10-3
size: many
D: .
J: TRBJ2-3

DNA: TGCGCCAGCAGCTTGTCTGCGATGGACCAGCCCCAGCATTTT
CDR3: CASSLSAMDQPQHF
V: TRBV5-1
size: many
D: .
J: TRBJ1-5

DNA: TGTGCCTCCACACGGCCCGTTAGCAATCAGCCCCAGCATTTT
CDR3: CASTRPVSNQPQHF
V: TRBV12-3/TRBV12-4
size: many
D: .
J: TRBJ1-5

DNA: TGTGCCAGCACCGAGCCCGGCGGGGGTGAGGAGCAGTTCTTC
CDR3: CASTEPGGGEEQFF
V: TRBV6-2/TRBV6-3
size: many
D: TRBD2
J: TRBJ2-1

DNA: TGCAGTGCTAGAGTAGACAGGGAAAATCTCTATGGCTACACCTTC
CDR3: CSARVDRENLYGYTF
V: TRBV20-1
size: many
D: TRBD1
J: TRBJ1-2

DNA: TGTGCCAGCAGCCCCCTAGGGGGACTAGCGACGAATGAGCAGTTCTTC
CDR3: CASSPLGGLATNEQFF
V: TRBV9
size: many
D: TRBD2
J: TRBJ2-1

DNA: TGTGCCAGCAGCGGCTGGCGGGGAACTAATGAAAAACTGTTTTTT
CDR3: CASSGWRGTNEKLFF
V: TRBV7-8
size: many
D: .
J: TRBJ1-4

DNA: TGCAGCGTTGAAGATCGGCCCAGGGTTGGTGGCTACACCTTC
CDR3: CSVEDRPRVGGYTF
V: TRBV29-1
size: many
D: .
J: TRBJ1-2

DNA: TGTGCCAGCAGCCAAGGACTGGACAGGGAGGGGAACATTCAGTACTTC
CDR3: CASSQGLDREGNIQYF
V: TRBV4-2
size: few
D: .
J: TRBJ2-4